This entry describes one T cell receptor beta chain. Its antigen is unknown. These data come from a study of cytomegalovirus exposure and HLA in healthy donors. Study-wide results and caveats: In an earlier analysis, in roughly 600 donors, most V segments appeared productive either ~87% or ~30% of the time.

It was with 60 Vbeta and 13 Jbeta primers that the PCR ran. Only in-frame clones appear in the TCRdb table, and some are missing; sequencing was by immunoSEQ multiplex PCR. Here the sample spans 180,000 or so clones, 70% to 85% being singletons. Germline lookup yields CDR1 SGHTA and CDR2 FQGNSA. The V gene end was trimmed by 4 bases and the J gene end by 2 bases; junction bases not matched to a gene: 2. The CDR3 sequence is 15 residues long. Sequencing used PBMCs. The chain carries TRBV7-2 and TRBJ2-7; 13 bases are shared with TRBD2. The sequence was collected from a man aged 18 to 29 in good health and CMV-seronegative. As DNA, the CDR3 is TGTGCCAGCAGCTCCGGGACTAGCGGGGCCTACGAGCAGTACTTC. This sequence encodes CASSSGTSGAYEQYF.